These T cell receptor beta chains were read from a single sample in a study of shared clonotypes between healthy human individuals. Assay: immunoSEQ multiplex PCR; the TCRdb copy retains only in-frame clones and omits some. The sample lists more than 2,000,000 clones, 90% to 95% seen once, with 0.35% to 0.5% in the top ten. Material: naive CD4+ T cells from PBMCs. These receptor sequences come from a man younger than 30 in good health. Some clones in this sample may be carry-over from other donors' samples. CDR3s include the opening cysteine and the closing phenylalanine or tryptophan. A D gene is named only where the DNA matches it firmly. Clone size is shown for a subset of rows, as once, few, many or a class of expanded clone.

cdr3_length	j_call	d_call	clone_size	v_call	cdr3_nt	cdr3_aa
15	TRBJ2-3	TRBD1	-	TRBV6-5	TGTGCCAGCAGCCTAGGACAGGGGGCACGAGATACGCAGTATTTT	CASSLGQGARDTQYF
15	TRBJ2-1	TRBD2	-	TRBV9	TGTGCCAGTCAGAGGGAGGGCCTCTCCTACAATGAGCAGTTCTTC	CASQREGLSYNEQFF
16	TRBJ2-2	TRBD2	-	TRBV19	TGTGCCAGTAAGGAGACTAGCGGGTCACCCAGCGGGGAGCTGTTTTTT	CASKETSGSPSGELFF
14	TRBJ2-3	TRBD1	-	TRBV7-9	TGTGCCAGCAGCTTCGGACAGGGTTGGGATACGCAGTATTTT	CASSFGQGWDTQYF
17	TRBJ2-3	TRBD1	-	TRBV5-3	TGTGCCAGAAGCTTGAGCCCCTCGGGACAGCCCACAGATACGCAGTATTTT	CARSLSPSGQPTDTQYF
15	TRBJ1-5	TRBD1	-	TRBV10-3	TGTGCCATCAGTGAGTCCGGGACAGGGGGCGCATTGCAGCATTTT	CAISESGTGGALQHF
14	TRBJ2-5	-	-	TRBV2	TGTGCCAGCAGGGGGACTTTAACCCAAGAGACCCAGTACTTC	CASRGTLTQETQYF
16	TRBJ2-1	TRBD2	-	TRBV5-1	TGCGCCAGCAGCTTGCTAGCGGGAGGTCAGTCCAATGAGCAGTTCTTC	CASSLLAGGQSNEQFF
16	TRBJ2-2	-	-	TRBV9	TGTGCCAGCAGCGTAGGCCCGGGACTGAACACCGGGGAGCTGTTTTTT	CASSVGPGLNTGELFF
14	TRBJ1-2	TRBD1	-	TRBV6-5	TGTGCCAGCAGTTACTCTGACAGGGGCTATGGCTACACCTTC	CASSYSDRGYGYTF
14	TRBJ1-2	TRBD1	once	TRBV7-9	TGTGCCAGCAGCTCGGGACAGGTCAACTATGGCTACACCTTC	CASSSGQVNYGYTF
14	TRBJ2-1	-	-	TRBV5-4	TGTGCCAGCAGCTTGAAAGCGTCCTACAATGAGCAGTTCTTC	CASSLKASYNEQFF
15	TRBJ2-7	-	-	TRBV28	TGTGCCAGCAGTCCCCCCGGGACGGCCTCCTACGAGCAGTACTTC	CASSPPGTASYEQYF
15	TRBJ1-2	TRBD1	-	TRBV5-1	TGCGCCAGCAGCTTGGAGGGACAGGGAGGCTATGGCTACACCTTC	CASSLEGQGGYGYTF
15	TRBJ1-1	-	-	TRBV6-5	TGTGCCAGCAGTTACTGGGCCAGATCGAACACTGAAGCTTTCTTT	CASSYWARSNTEAFF
13	TRBJ2-7	-	-	TRBV5-4	TGTGCCAGCAGCTCGGCCGTTTCCTACGAGCAGTACTTC	CASSSAVSYEQYF
16	TRBJ2-7	-	-	TRBV6-5	TGTGCCAGCAGTTACCCCCGGATAGCGGACCCCTACGAGCAGTACTTC	CASSYPRIADPYEQYF
12	TRBJ1-4	-	once	TRBV9	TGTGCCAGCAGCGTAGGGGCGGGGAAACTGTTTTTT	CASSVGAGKLFF
14	TRBJ2-1	-	-	TRBV7-2	TGTGCCAGCAGCTCCCCGAGGGGAGCCAATGAGCAGTTCTTC	CASSSPRGANEQFF
12	TRBJ1-1	-	-	TRBV13	TGTGCCAGCAGCTTAGGGGCCCGGGTCGCTTTCTTT	CASSLGARVAFF
15	TRBJ2-7	TRBD2	-	TRBV5-1	TGCGCCAGCGCTAAATTTGGGCTAGCGGGAGACGAGCAGTACTTC	CASAKFGLAGDEQYF
13	TRBJ2-5	TRBD1	-	TRBV7-7	TGTGCCAGCAGCCCCACCGACAGGGGAGCCCAGTACTTC	CASSPTDRGAQYF
16	TRBJ1-4	-	-	TRBV1	TGCACCAGCAGCCAAGAAAGGGCCGCAACTAATGAAAAACTGTTTTTT	CTSSQERAATNEKLFF
16	TRBJ2-1	TRBD1	-	TRBV19	TGTGCCAGTAGTACCCCCGGGACAGGGGATTGGGGTGAGCAGTTCTTC	CASSTPGTGDWGEQFF
11	TRBJ2-1	-	-	TRBV20-1	TGCAGTGCTAGTCGACGCGATGAGCAGTTCTTC	CSASRRDEQFF
15	TRBJ2-3	TRBD1	-	TRBV28	TGTGCCAGCAGTGGGACAGTCGTCGTGGTCGATACGCAGTATTTT	CASSGTVVVVDTQYF
16	TRBJ2-1	TRBD1	-	TRBV10-3	TGTGCCATCAGTGGCCTGACAGGGGGAATGGACAATGAGCAGTTCTTC	CAISGLTGGMDNEQFF
11	TRBJ2-4	-	-	TRBV27	TGTGCCAGCAGTTTAGGGAGGATCCAGTACTTC	CASSLGRIQYF
14	TRBJ1-1	-	-	TRBV7-3	TGTGCCAGCAGCTTAACGGGTTCCGGCGGCGAAGCTTTCTTT	CASSLTGSGGEAFF